The present T cell receptor beta chain was sequenced within a study of blood T cell repertoires in COVID-19 (dated by TCRdb to the early 2020s). Study-wide context: Samples from collaborators originated in the United States, Italy and Spain and spanned both the acute and convalescent phases of COVID-19. Samples came from the ongoing ImmuneRACE study (first 160 participants) plus 1,254 subjects from 6 global collaborators. Nearly every sample came with metadata listing a de-identified subject ID, COVID-19 status, age in years and sex. The prospective study material was composed of cDNA or gDNA derived from T cells, B-cell-depleted T cells, or PBMCs. The dataset comprised deeply sampled blood TCRbeta repertoires from subjects exposed to, actively infected with, or recovered from COVID-19. The repertoires were released in a freely available public database meant as a resource for research on the immune response to SARS-CoV-2. Where available, HLA class I and class II types were obtained from metadata supplied by the sample provider rather than from assay-based typing.

V and J lose 2 bases and 0 bases, and a span of 5 bases separates them. Reading the germline V gene gives CDR1 SGHRS and CDR2 YFSETQ. Inclusive of the bounding cysteine and phenylalanine, the CDR3 is 13 residues long. Of the read, only the CDR3 DNA is kept; its 39 bases are in frame from base 1. TCRbeta CDR3 regions were amplified from genomic DNA using the immunoSEQ Assay, a bias-controlled multiplex PCR. In the original analysis: The number of nucleated cells in each sample was estimated from the amplification of reference gene primers within the assay. Sequence reads were collapsed and filtered to measure the absolute abundance of every unique TCRbeta CDR3 rearrangement. For each sample, productive Simpson clonality was calculated as the square root of Simpson's diversity index across productive rearrangements. Held by TCRdb, this immuneACCESS table contains in-frame sequences only and omits some clones. Under half of the omission traces to an unresolved V gene where checked; the cause of the rest is unknown. The V and J calls and clone size come from that table; D and trimming were worked out from the DNA. In this sample the table shows around 500,000 clones, 80% to 90% of which occur a single time. The ten top clones hold 6.5% to 9.5% of the sample.

As concerns this clone: Its antigen remains undetermined. The input lacks base qualities; no much larger clone sits a single base away.

In the prospective study, participants were 18 to 89 years old, resided in 25 or so geographic areas of the United States, and were enrolled through a virtual design. To assign participants to cohorts, the prospective study relied on clinical history that participants themselves reported in a screening survey and a study questionnaire. ImmuneRACE Cohort 3 recovered participants were defined by two consecutive negative NP/OP PCR tests, healthcare professional clearance, or symptom resolution. In the prospective study, mobile phlebotomists collected whole blood, serum and a nasopharyngeal or oropharyngeal swab from each participant. Participants in the prospective study had the option to provide additional blood draws and questionnaires over a roughly 2-month period. Before DNA extraction, blood samples from the prospective study were shipped at room temperature or frozen. Here is what the overall study found, with its caveats: Clinical and demographic metadata were provided uncurated, with the amount varying by source and participant.

Specimen: PBMCs or T cells enriched from blood (not recorded which). The receptor's source is a woman aged 55-75 years who had recovered from COVID-19. The rearrangement combines TRBV5-1 with TRBJ1-1, with the D gene call left open. The sequenced DNA: TGCGCCAGCAGCTTCCGTATGAACACTGAAGCTTTCTTT. Its product reads: CASSFRMNTEAFF.